The source of this TCR beta chain is a study of blood T cell repertoires in COVID-19 (dated by TCRdb to 2019 to 2021). Notes on the research overall: The collaborator samples originated in the United States, Italy and Spain and spanned the acute and convalescent phases of COVID-19. The material from the prospective study consisted of cDNA or gDNA derived from T cells, B-cell-depleted T cells, or PBMCs. Deeply sampled blood TCRbeta repertoires from subjects exposed to, actively infected with, or recovered from COVID-19 were included in the dataset. The repertoires were made available in a free public database intended to serve as a resource for research on the immune response to SARS-CoV-2. The samples were drawn from the first 160 participants of the ongoing ImmuneRACE study and from about 1,200 subjects provided by 6 global collaborators. Sample metadata almost always included a de-identified subject ID, COVID-19 status, age in years and sex. Where HLA class I and class II types were available, the types were taken from metadata supplied by the sample provider, not from assay-based typing.

Participants in the prospective study were aged roughly 18 to 100 years, lived in over 20 United States geographic areas, and enrolled through a virtual design. In the prospective study, participants were assigned to cohorts based on the clinical history participants reported in a screening survey and a study questionnaire. Each participant in the prospective study had whole blood, serum and a nasopharyngeal or oropharyngeal swab collected by mobile phlebotomists. Over a roughly 2-month period, participants in the prospective study had the option of providing additional blood draws and questionnaires. Prospective study blood samples were shipped either frozen or at room temperature before DNA extraction. Turning to this clone: The antigen it recognizes is unknown. One base away there is no much larger clone; base qualities are not given.

Broader findings and caveats from the paper: The quantity of clinical and demographic metadata differed by source and by participant and was supplied without curation.

The CDR3 sequence holds 14 residues, the cysteine and phenylalanine included. Only the CDR3 part of the read is kept: 42 bases, read in frame from the first base. Trimming accounts for 5 bases at V and 5 bases at J, while the number of junction bases matched to no gene is 9. CDR1 and CDR2 (SEHNR, FQNEAQ) derive from the germline V gene (reference sequence). TCRbeta CDR3 regions were amplified from genomic DNA using the immunoSEQ Assay, a bias-controlled multiplex PCR. In the paper's pipeline: The number of nucleated cells in each sample was estimated from the amplification of reference gene primers within the assay. To quantify the absolute abundance of each unique TCRbeta CDR3 rearrangement, sequence reads were collapsed and filtered. Productive Simpson clonality was computed per sample as the square root of Simpson's diversity index over productive rearrangements. Sourced from immuneACCESS, this table was stored by TCRdb with only in-frame sequences that have V and J called. A share of the clones is absent; for the studies checked, an unresolved V gene accounts for under half, and the remainder has no known explanation. Clone size and V and J calls were adopted from that table, with D and trimming inferred from the DNA. This sample has about 63,000 clones in its table, and roughly 80% of those were observed once. In total, the top ten clones hold about 4% of the sample.

Here the chain combines TRBV7-9 and TRBJ2-7; 7 of the junction bases match TRBD1. This TCR was recovered from a woman between 40 and 50 years old with acute COVID-19. The sample comprised PBMCs or T cells enriched from blood (not recorded which). The DNA is TGTGCCAGCAGCGAGGGACAGATCCCCAACGAGCAGTACTTC. Its protein reads: CASSEGQIPNEQYF.